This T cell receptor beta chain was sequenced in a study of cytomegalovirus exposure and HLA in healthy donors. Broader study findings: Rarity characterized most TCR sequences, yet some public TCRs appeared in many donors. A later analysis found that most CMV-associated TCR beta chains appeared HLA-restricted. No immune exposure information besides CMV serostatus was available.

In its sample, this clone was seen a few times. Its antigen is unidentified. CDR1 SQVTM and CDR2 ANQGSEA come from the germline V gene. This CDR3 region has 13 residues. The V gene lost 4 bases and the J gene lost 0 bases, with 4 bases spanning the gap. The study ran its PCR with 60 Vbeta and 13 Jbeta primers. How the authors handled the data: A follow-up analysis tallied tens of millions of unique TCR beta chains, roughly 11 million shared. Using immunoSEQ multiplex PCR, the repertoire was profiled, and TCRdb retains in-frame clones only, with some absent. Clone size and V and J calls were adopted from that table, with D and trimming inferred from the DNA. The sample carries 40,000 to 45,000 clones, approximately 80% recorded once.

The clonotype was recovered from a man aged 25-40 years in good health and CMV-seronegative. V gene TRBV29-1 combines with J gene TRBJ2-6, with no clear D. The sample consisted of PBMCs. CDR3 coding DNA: TGCAGCGTTGTCGGCTCTGGGGCCAACGTCCTGACTTTC. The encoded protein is CSVVGSGANVLTF.